The 7 T cell receptor beta chains listed next were all sequenced from one sample in a study of shared T cell receptors in the human thymus. Sequencing used immunoSEQ multiplex PCR; TCRdb keeps in-frame clones, though not all of them. Among 450,000 to 650,000 clones, 75% to 80% were seen once, and the ten largest hold about 0.013%. These records were also assigned to another study, of human thymus T cells.

Input material: thymocytes. The receptors shown here come from a boy under two years old with a congenital heart defect.

This clone was counted only a few times. This rearrangement joins TRBV2 to TRBJ2-1; 9 nucleotides match TRBD2. The CDR3 is made up of 15 amino acids. V shed 8 bases and J 3 bases; nucleotides not matched to a gene: 8. CDR1 is SNHLY, CDR2 FYNNEI, per germline. DNA of the CDR3: TGTGCCAGCTTAGTGGGACTAGCCGGCTACAATGAGCAGTTCTTC. Translated: CASLVGLAGYNEQFF.

This chain joins TRBV28 and TRBJ1-5, with 7 bases identical to TRBD1. This CDR3 comprises 16 residues. Germline V gene lookup returns CDR1 MDHEN and CDR2 SYDVKM. V lost 5 bases, J lost 0 bases, and 7 bases stayed unmatched. CDR3 nucleotide sequence: TGTGCCAGCAGTGGGCACCCAGGGGGTAGCAATCAGCCCCAGCATTTT. It yields the protein CASSGHPGGSNQPQHF.

CDR3 nucleotides: TGTGCCAGCAGCCCCAGTTGGTTAGCGGGGCCCCTCGAGCAGTACTTC. Translating it yields CASSPSWLAGPLEQYF. V is TRBV7-8 and J is TRBJ2-7; the match to TRBD2 covers 8 bases. The CDR3 totals 16 residues. The germline V gene encodes CDR1 SGHVS and CDR2 FQNEAQ. The junction had 15 bases not matched to a gene; V was cut back by 5 bases and J by 6 bases.

This clone was observed a single time. This chain joins TRBV7-4 and TRBJ2-1; 12 bases line up with TRBD2. Germline V gene lookup returns CDR1 SGHVT and CDR2 SQSDAQ. V trimming: 5 bases; J trimming: 2 bases; junction bases outside the gene matches: 13. This CDR3 contains 19 residues. The chain's CDR3 is CASSTRLAGAAGAYNEQFF. CDR3 in DNA: TGTGCCAGCAGCACGCGACTAGCGGGGGCCGCGGGAGCCTACAATGAGCAGTTCTTC. Looking up the rest from reference TRBV7-4 and TRBJ2-1 gives the full variable domain: GAGVSQSPRYKVAKRGRDVALRCDSISGHVTLYWYRQTLGQGSEVLTYSQSDAQRDKSGRPSGRFSAERPERSVSTLKIQRTEQGDSAVYLCASSTRLAGAAGAYNEQFFGPGTRLTVL.

The V call is TRBV7-3, the J call TRBJ2-1, with 9 bases identical to TRBD2. Germline assignment: CDR1 SGHTA and CDR2 FQGTGA. J lost 4 bases, V lost 4 bases, and 8 bases had no gene match. The CDR3 runs 16 residues. The DNA for the CDR3 is TGTGCCAGCAGCTCGTTGACTAGCGGAGATTACAATGAGCAGTTCTTC. This encodes CASSSLTSGDYNEQFF.

The chain joins TRBV5-4 to TRBJ2-7; 7 nucleotides match TRBD2. The CDR3 has 15 amino acids. CDR1 and CDR2 from the germline V gene are SGHNT and YYREEE (reference sequence). V gave up 6 bases and J gave up 0 bases; unmatched junction bases: 9. The CDR3 region has the DNA TGTGCCAGCACCGACACTAGCGCCTCCTCCTACGAGCAGTACTTC. Its translation: CASTDTSASSYEQYF.

This clone has more than one count but fewer than ten. The rearrangement joins TRBV6-5 to TRBJ1-2; possibly TRBD1 for D (6 bases). There are 11 residues in the CDR3. Trimming left V 6 bases short and J 7 bases short, with 9 bases between. Germline loops: CDR1 MNHEY, CDR2 SVGAGI. Here the CDR3 reads CASRSGAGYTF. The CDR3 coding sequence is TGTGCCAGCAGGTCAGGGGCTGGCTACACCTTC.